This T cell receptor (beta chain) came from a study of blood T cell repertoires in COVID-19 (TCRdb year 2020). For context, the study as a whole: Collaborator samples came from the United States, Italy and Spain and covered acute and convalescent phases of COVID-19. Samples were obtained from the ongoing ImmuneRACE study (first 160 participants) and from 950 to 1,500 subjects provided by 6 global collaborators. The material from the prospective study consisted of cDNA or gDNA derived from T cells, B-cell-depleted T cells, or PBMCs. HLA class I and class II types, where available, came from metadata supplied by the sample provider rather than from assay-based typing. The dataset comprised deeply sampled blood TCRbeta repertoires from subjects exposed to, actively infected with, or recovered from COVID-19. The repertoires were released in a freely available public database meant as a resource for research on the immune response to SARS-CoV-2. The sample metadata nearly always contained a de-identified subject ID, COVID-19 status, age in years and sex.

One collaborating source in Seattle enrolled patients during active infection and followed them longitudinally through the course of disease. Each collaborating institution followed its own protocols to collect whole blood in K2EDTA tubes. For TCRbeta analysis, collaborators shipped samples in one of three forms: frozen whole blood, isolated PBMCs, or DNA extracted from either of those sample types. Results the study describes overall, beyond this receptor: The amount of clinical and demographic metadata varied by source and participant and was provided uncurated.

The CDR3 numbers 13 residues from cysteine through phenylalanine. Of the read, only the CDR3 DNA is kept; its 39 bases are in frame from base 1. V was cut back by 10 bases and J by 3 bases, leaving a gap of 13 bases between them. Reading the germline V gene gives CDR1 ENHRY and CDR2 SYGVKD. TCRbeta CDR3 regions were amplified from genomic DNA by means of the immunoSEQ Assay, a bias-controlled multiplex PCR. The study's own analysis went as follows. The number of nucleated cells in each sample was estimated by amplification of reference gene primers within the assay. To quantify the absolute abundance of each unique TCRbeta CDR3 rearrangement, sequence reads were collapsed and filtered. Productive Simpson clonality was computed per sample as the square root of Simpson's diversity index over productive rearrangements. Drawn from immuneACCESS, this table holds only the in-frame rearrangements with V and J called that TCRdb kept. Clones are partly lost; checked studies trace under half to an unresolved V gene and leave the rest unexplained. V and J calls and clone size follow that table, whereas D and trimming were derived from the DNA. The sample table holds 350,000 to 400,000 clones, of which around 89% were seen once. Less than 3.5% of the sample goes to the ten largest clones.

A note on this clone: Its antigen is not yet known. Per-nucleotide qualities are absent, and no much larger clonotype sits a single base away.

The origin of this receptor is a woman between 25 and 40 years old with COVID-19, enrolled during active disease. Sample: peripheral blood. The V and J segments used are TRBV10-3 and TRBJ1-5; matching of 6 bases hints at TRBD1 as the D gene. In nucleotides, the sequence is TGTGCCACCGGGACACGAGTCAATCAGCCCCAGCATTTT. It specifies CATGTRVNQPQHF.